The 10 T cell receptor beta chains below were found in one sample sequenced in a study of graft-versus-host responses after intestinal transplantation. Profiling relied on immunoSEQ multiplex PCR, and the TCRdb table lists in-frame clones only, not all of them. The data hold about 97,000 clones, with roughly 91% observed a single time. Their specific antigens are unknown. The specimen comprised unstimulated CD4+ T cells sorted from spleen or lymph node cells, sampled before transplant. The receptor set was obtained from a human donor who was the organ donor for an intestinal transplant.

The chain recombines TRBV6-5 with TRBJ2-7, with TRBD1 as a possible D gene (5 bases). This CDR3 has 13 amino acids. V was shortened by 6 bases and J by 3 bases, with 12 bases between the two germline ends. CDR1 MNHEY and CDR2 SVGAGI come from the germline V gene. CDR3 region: CASRRTLNYEQYF. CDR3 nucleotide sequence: TGTGCCAGCAGACGGACACTCAACTACGAGCAGTACTTC.

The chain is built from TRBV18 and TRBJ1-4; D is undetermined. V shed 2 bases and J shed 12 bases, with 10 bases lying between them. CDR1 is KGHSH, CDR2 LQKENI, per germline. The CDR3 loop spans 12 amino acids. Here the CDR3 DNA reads TGTGCCAGCTCACCAGTTATCGGTGAACTGTTTTTT. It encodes CASSPVIGELFF.

In nucleotides, the CDR3 is TGTGCCAGCAGTTCCCCTGCGGGGGGTTACGAGCAGTACTTC. Translating it yields CASSSPAGGYEQYF. J is TRBJ2-7 and V is TRBV28; TRBD2 matches 8 bases. This CDR3 is 14 amino acids long. Germline-derived CDR1 and CDR2 are MDHEN and SYDVKM. Germline trimming cut 4 bases from V and 4 bases from J; bases unmatched to any gene: 6.

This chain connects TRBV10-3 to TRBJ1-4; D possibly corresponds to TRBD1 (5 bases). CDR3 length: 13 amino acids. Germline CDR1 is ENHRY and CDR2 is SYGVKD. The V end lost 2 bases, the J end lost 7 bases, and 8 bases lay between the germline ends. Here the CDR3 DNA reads TGTGCCATCAGTGAGCAGGGAAGTGAAAAACTGTTTTTT. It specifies CAISEQGSEKLFF.

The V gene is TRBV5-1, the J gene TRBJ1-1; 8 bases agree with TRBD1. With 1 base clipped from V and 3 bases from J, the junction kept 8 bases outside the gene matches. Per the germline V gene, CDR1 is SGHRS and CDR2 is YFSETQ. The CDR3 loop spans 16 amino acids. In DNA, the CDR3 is TGCGCCAGCAGCTTGTCTCCCAGGGGGCTGGACACTGAAGCTTTCTTT. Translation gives CASSLSPRGLDTEAFF. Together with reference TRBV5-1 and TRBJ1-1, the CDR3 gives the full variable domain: KAGVTQTPRYLIKTRGQQVTLSCSPISGHRSVSWYQQTPGQGLQFLFEYFSETQRNKGNFPGRFSGRQFSNSRSEMNVSTLELGDSALYLCASSLSPRGLDTEAFFGQGTRLTVV.

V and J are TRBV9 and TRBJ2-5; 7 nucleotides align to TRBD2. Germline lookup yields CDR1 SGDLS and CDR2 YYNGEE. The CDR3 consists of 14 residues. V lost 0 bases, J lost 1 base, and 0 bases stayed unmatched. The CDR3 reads CASSVGGGQETQYF. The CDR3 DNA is TGTGCCAGCAGCGTAGGGGGGGGCCAAGAGACCCAGTACTTC.

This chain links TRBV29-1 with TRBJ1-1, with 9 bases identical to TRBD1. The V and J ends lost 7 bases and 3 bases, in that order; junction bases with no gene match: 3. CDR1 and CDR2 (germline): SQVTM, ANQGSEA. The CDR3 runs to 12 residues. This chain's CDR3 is CSDRTGDTEAFF. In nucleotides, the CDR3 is TGCAGCGACCGGACAGGGGACACTGAAGCTTTCTTT.

CDR3: CASSVATGAQDTQYF. The CDR3 DNA follows: TGTGCCAGCAGCGTAGCGACAGGTGCACAAGATACGCAGTATTTT. V gene TRBV9 combines with J gene TRBJ2-3; possibly TRBD1 for D (6 bases). This CDR3 comprises 15 residues. V gave up 0 bases and J gave up 5 bases, with 13 bases separating them. In germline, CDR1 is SGDLS, CDR2 YYNGEE.

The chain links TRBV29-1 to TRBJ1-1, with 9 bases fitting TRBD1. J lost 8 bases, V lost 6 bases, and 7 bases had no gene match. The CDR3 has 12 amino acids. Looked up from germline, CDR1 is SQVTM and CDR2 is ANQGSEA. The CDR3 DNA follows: TGCAGCGTGTGGGAACAGGGGGCGGAAGCTTTCTTT. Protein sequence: CSVWEQGAEAFF.

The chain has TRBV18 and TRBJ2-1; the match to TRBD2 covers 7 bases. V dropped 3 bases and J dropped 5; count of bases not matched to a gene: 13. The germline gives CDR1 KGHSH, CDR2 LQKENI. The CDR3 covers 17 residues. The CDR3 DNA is TGTGCCAGCTCACCCGGGGGGATAGCCCGGCCTCACAATGAGCAGTTCTTC. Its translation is CASSPGGIARPHNEQFF.